This is a list of T cell receptor beta chains from one sample in a study of blood T cell repertoires in COVID-19. Data came from immunoSEQ multiplex PCR; TCRdb stores just in-frame clones and leaves some out. The sample consists of fewer than 350,000 clones, 85% to 90% of them appearing once. Sample: PBMCs or T cells enriched from blood (not recorded which). These receptor sequences come from a woman aged 60-75 years in a cohort exposed to, infected with or recovered from COVID-19 (not recorded which). Both conserved end residues are part of each CDR3. A D gene is named only where the DNA matches it firmly. Some rows mark clone size as missing; the rest say once, few, many or name a class of expanded clone.

v_gene	abundance	d_gene	j_gene	CDR3aa	CDR3nt
TRBV7-8	-	TRBD1	TRBJ1-4	CASSPRPQLTGSIGPNEKLFF	TGTGCCAGCAGCCCGCGACCTCAACTGACAGGGAGTATAGGGCCTAATGAAAAACTGTTTTTT
TRBV18	once	-	TRBJ1-5	CASSPGRNQPQHF	TGTGCCAGCTCACCAGGCCGAAATCAGCCCCAGCATTTT
TRBV29-1	-	TRBD2	TRBJ2-1	CSGVLAGVTSGRGEQFF	TGCAGCGGCGTACTAGCGGGAGTGACTAGCGGGAGAGGTGAGCAGTTCTTC
TRBV10-2	-	-	TRBJ1-2	CASSEGQTSLDGYTF	TGCGCCAGCAGTGAAGGACAGACCTCGTTGGATGGCTACACCTTC
TRBV7-9	-	TRBD1	TRBJ2-7	CASSPGTALADFGQYF	TGTGCCAGCAGCCCAGGGACAGCCTTGGCCGATTTTGGGCAGTACTTC
TRBV10-1	-	-	TRBJ1-1	CASKGDNKGNTEAFF	TGCGCCAGCAAAGGGGACAATAAAGGGAACACTGAAGCTTTCTTT
TRBV5-3	-	TRBD1	TRBJ1-4	CARMSGARQGEKLFF	TGTGCCAGAATGTCTGGGGCCCGACAGGGGGAAAAACTGTTTTTT
TRBV4-2	-	TRBD2	TRBJ2-1	CASSQEGRSATSGRGVYNEQFF	TGTGCCAGCAGCCAAGAGGGGAGGTCGGCTACTAGCGGGAGGGGGGTCTACAATGAGCAGTTCTTC
TRBV6-5	-	TRBD2	TRBJ2-7	CASKVGGSSYEQYF	TGTGCCAGCAAAGTGGGGGGGAGCTCCTACGAGCAGTACTTC
TRBV6-5	once	-	TRBJ2-5	CASSYSGPEETQYF	TGTGCCAGCAGTTACAGCGGCCCAGAAGAGACCCAGTACTTC
TRBV4-3	-	TRBD2	TRBJ2-5	CASSQDRAGEGETQYF	TGCGCCAGCAGCCAAGATCGGGCGGGAGAGGGCGAGACCCAGTACTTC
TRBV30	few	-	TRBJ1-1	CAWSGQGGGEAFF	TGTGCCTGGAGTGGGCAGGGAGGTGGTGAAGCTTTCTTT
TRBV28	-	TRBD1	TRBJ1-1	CASSLSGQGRGSNTEAFF	TGTGCCAGCAGTTTAAGCGGACAGGGAAGGGGTTCGAACACTGAAGCTTTCTTT
TRBV2	-	TRBD1	TRBJ1-1	CASSRDRNTEAFF	TGTGCCAGCAGTCGGGACAGGAACACTGAAGCTTTCTTT
TRBV10-1	-	TRBD2	TRBJ2-1	CASSESGRTSGSKWSYNEQFF	TGCGCCAGCAGTGAGTCCGGTCGGACTAGCGGGAGTAAGTGGTCCTACAATGAGCAGTTCTTC
TRBV28	-	-	TRBJ2-7	CASSLSLPPLQGATYEQYF	TGTGCCAGCAGTTTATCCCTCCCACCTTTACAGGGTGCGACTTACGAGCAGTACTTC
TRBV27	-	-	TRBJ1-5	CASSLYLTGDQPQHF	TGTGCCAGCAGTTTATATTTGACAGGCGATCAGCCCCAGCATTTT
TRBV11-3	-	TRBD1	TRBJ1-5	CASSLLYRGPYSNQPQHF	TGTGCCAGCAGCTTACTCTACAGGGGCCCTTATAGCAATCAGCCCCAGCATTTT
TRBV7-9	-	-	TRBJ2-7	CASSLPEQGLYEQYF	TGTGCCAGCAGCTTACCGGAACAGGGCCTCTACGAGCAGTACTTC
TRBV9	-	TRBD2	TRBJ2-1	CASSVGLAGALREQFF	TGTGCCAGCAGCGTAGGGCTAGCGGGAGCCCTCCGGGAGCAGTTCTTC
TRBV18	-	-	TRBJ2-3	CASSPQPGRDTQYF	TGTGCCAGCTCACCACAACCGGGAAGAGATACGCAGTATTTT
TRBV7-3	-	TRBD2	TRBJ2-1	CASSPTPGLAGGPSYNEQFF	TGTGCCAGCAGCCCGACGCCGGGACTAGCGGGAGGGCCCTCCTACAATGAGCAGTTCTTC
TRBV18	-	-	TRBJ2-1	CASSRQETYNEQFF	TGTGCCAGTTCCCGACAGGAAACCTACAATGAGCAGTTCTTC
TRBV7-2	-	TRBD1	TRBJ2-7	CASSATGTGVYEQYF	TGTGCCAGCAGCGCAACCGGGACAGGAGTTTACGAGCAGTACTTC
TRBV7-9	-	-	TRBJ2-1	CASSLVGAGHDNEQFF	TGTGCCAGCAGCTTAGTGGGAGCGGGACATGACAATGAGCAGTTCTTC
TRBV11-3	-	TRBD2	TRBJ2-2	CASSSGLAGPTGELFF	TGTGCCAGCAGCTCGGGACTAGCGGGACCCACCGGGGAGCTGTTTTTT
TRBV7-6	once	-	TRBJ1-5	CASSLDGRGNQPQHF	TGTGCCAGCAGCTTAGATGGAAGGGGGAATCAGCCCCAGCATTTT
TRBV28	-	-	TRBJ2-7	CASKVSGSYEQYF	TGTGCCAGCAAAGTCTCCGGGAGTTACGAGCAGTACTTC
TRBV6-6	-	-	TRBJ2-7	CASTSLATSYEQYF	TGTGCCAGCACGAGCCTAGCGACGTCCTACGAGCAGTACTTC
TRBV30	-	TRBD2	TRBJ2-7	CARRLAGTYEQYF	TGTGCCCGAAGACTAGCGGGAACCTACGAGCAGTACTTC
TRBV24-1	-	-	TRBJ2-4	CATSGAGLGIQYF	TGTGCCACCAGTGGGGCAGGATTGGGCATTCAGTACTTC
TRBV24-1	-	-	TRBJ2-2	CATSDLQGTGELFF	TGTGCCACCAGTGATTTGCAGGGCACCGGGGAGCTGTTTTTT
TRBV18	-	-	TRBJ2-1	CASIESQGNEQFF	TGTGCCAGCATAGAGTCACAGGGCAATGAGCAGTTCTTC
TRBV5-1	-	TRBD1	TRBJ1-4	CASSFGTGANEKLFF	TGCGCCAGCAGCTTTGGGACAGGGGCTAATGAAAAACTGTTTTTT
TRBV6-6	-	-	TRBJ2-2	CASSSGTPVLFF	TGTGCCAGCAGTTCCGGGACACCCGTCCTGTTTTTT
TRBV28	few	TRBD1	TRBJ1-1	CASTLAGQGSAEAFF	TGTGCCAGCACCTTAGCGGGACAGGGGAGCGCTGAAGCTTTCTTT
TRBV4-2	-	-	TRBJ1-2	CASSQGGGWGGYTF	TGTGCCAGCAGCCAAGGAGGAGGGTGGGGTGGCTACACCTTC
TRBV7-9	-	TRBD1	TRBJ2-3	CASSRDSPRDTQYF	TGTGCCAGCAGCCGGGACAGCCCAAGGGATACGCAGTATTTT
TRBV28	-	-	TRBJ1-1	CASSLGSTEAFF	TGTGCCAGCAGTTTGGGGAGCACTGAAGCTTTCTTT